This is a list of T cell receptor beta chains from one sample in a study of vaccination effects on CD4 cells after COVID-19. No antigen has been identified for these receptors. Sequencing used immunoSEQ multiplex PCR; TCRdb keeps in-frame clones, though not all of them. The data contain tens of thousands of clones, approximately 73% of them singletons. The material sequenced was CD4+ T cells from PBMCs cultured with SARS-CoV-2 spike peptides, taken before COVID-19 vaccination. The receptors shown here come from a human donor who received a COVID-19 vaccine. CDR3s include the opening cysteine and the closing phenylalanine or tryptophan. A D gene is named only where the DNA matches it firmly. The listing skips clone size in some rows; elsewhere it reads once, few, many or a size class.

CDR3 DNA: TGTGCCAGCAGCCGGACAGGGTCCCGCACAGATACGCAGTATTTT; CDR3 protein: CASSRTGSRTDTQYF; D gene: TRBD1; CDR3 length: 15; V gene: TRBV5-4; clone size: few; J gene: TRBJ2-3
CDR3 DNA: TGCGCCAGCAGCTTGACCGGGGTCGGCTACGAGCAGTACTTC; CDR3 protein: CASSLTGVGYEQYF; D gene: NA; CDR3 length: 14; V gene: TRBV5-1; clone size: NA; J gene: TRBJ2-7
CDR3 DNA: TGTGCCAGCAGCTCCCGGACTAGCGGCAGCAATGAGCAGTTCTTC; CDR3 protein: CASSSRTSGSNEQFF; D gene: TRBD2; CDR3 length: 15; V gene: TRBV5-6; clone size: NA; J gene: TRBJ2-1
CDR3 DNA: TGTGCCAGCAGCCACCTCATGGGAGAGACCCAGTACTTC; CDR3 protein: CASSHLMGETQYF; D gene: NA; CDR3 length: 13; V gene: TRBV12-3/TRBV12-4; clone size: NA; J gene: TRBJ2-5
CDR3 DNA: TGTGCCACCGGACACCACGATAGCAATCAGCCCCAGCATTTT; CDR3 protein: CATGHHDSNQPQHF; D gene: NA; CDR3 length: 14; V gene: TRBV6-5; clone size: NA; J gene: TRBJ1-5
CDR3 DNA: TGTGCCAGCTCACCAGGGCGGGAAGAGACCCAGTACTTC; CDR3 protein: CASSPGREETQYF; D gene: NA; CDR3 length: 13; V gene: TRBV18; clone size: NA; J gene: TRBJ2-5
CDR3 DNA: TGCGCCAGCAGCGGGGGGACTAACCCTAGCACAGATACGCAGTATTTT; CDR3 protein: CASSGGTNPSTDTQYF; D gene: TRBD2; CDR3 length: 16; V gene: TRBV5-1; clone size: few; J gene: TRBJ2-3
CDR3 DNA: TGTGCCAGCAGTGGGGGACTGCATCCTAGCACAGATACGCAGTATTTT; CDR3 protein: CASSGGLHPSTDTQYF; D gene: NA; CDR3 length: 16; V gene: TRBV2; clone size: NA; J gene: TRBJ2-3
CDR3 DNA: TGCGCCAGCAGCTTGGCCTCGGGACACGGAAACACCATATATTTT; CDR3 protein: CASSLASGHGNTIYF; D gene: NA; CDR3 length: 15; V gene: TRBV5-1; clone size: NA; J gene: TRBJ1-3
CDR3 DNA: TGTGCCAGCAGCTTATCTCCGACTAGCGCGAACACCGGGGAGCTGTTTTTT; CDR3 protein: CASSLSPTSANTGELFF; D gene: TRBD2; CDR3 length: 17; V gene: TRBV7-2; clone size: NA; J gene: TRBJ2-2
CDR3 DNA: TGTGCCAGCACCCCCGACTGGGGTATTGGCAGGGTCCACGAGCAGTACTTC; CDR3 protein: CASTPDWGIGRVHEQYF; D gene: NA; CDR3 length: 17; V gene: TRBV6-2/TRBV6-3; clone size: NA; J gene: TRBJ2-7
CDR3 DNA: TGTGCCATCCGGGCAGAAGGCAATGAGCAGTTCTTC; CDR3 protein: CAIRAEGNEQFF; D gene: NA; CDR3 length: 12; V gene: TRBV10-3; clone size: NA; J gene: TRBJ2-1
CDR3 DNA: TGTGCCAGCAGCGTACGGCCGGGAATTTCGAACGAGCAGTACTTC; CDR3 protein: CASSVRPGISNEQYF; D gene: NA; CDR3 length: 15; V gene: TRBV9; clone size: NA; J gene: TRBJ2-7
CDR3 DNA: TGTGCCAGCTCACCGCTCACCGGGACAGAGAACACTGAAGCTTTCTTT; CDR3 protein: CASSPLTGTENTEAFF; D gene: TRBD1; CDR3 length: 16; V gene: TRBV18; clone size: NA; J gene: TRBJ1-1
CDR3 DNA: TGTGCCAGCGTACTAGACCGGAGTACTGAAGCTTTCTTT; CDR3 protein: CASVLDRSTEAFF; D gene: NA; CDR3 length: 13; V gene: TRBV2; clone size: NA; J gene: TRBJ1-1
CDR3 DNA: TGTGCCAGCACCATTCTCCTGTGGAAGAACACTGAAGCTTTCTTT; CDR3 protein: CASTILLWKNTEAFF; D gene: NA; CDR3 length: 15; V gene: TRBV12-1; clone size: NA; J gene: TRBJ1-1
CDR3 DNA: TGTGCCAGCAGTCCGGTGGCTAACTATGGCTACACCTTC; CDR3 protein: CASSPVANYGYTF; D gene: NA; CDR3 length: 13; V gene: TRBV12-3/TRBV12-4; clone size: NA; J gene: TRBJ1-2
CDR3 DNA: TGTGCCAGCAGCGCTAGCGGGGGGACAGCCAAAAACATTCAGTACTTC; CDR3 protein: CASSASGGTAKNIQYF; D gene: TRBD2; CDR3 length: 16; V gene: TRBV5-4; clone size: NA; J gene: TRBJ2-4
CDR3 DNA: TGTGCCAGTAGTCGAAACAGCGCAGGGGTGGGCTACGAGCAGTACTTC; CDR3 protein: CASSRNSAGVGYEQYF; D gene: NA; CDR3 length: 16; V gene: TRBV19; clone size: NA; J gene: TRBJ2-7
CDR3 DNA: TGTGCCAGCAGCCAAGAAGAAAGGGCCCTCAAAAACATTCAGTACTTC; CDR3 protein: CASSQEERALKNIQYF; D gene: NA; CDR3 length: 16; V gene: TRBV3-1/TRBV3-2; clone size: NA; J gene: TRBJ2-4
CDR3 DNA: TGTGCCAGCAGTTTAACCGGGACAGAGATTTTCTACAATGAGCAGTTCTTC; CDR3 protein: CASSLTGTEIFYNEQFF; D gene: TRBD1; CDR3 length: 17; V gene: TRBV27; clone size: NA; J gene: TRBJ2-1
CDR3 DNA: TGTGCCAGCAGCCAGGGGGGGACAGGGGGAAAGTATGGCTACACCTTC; CDR3 protein: CASSQGGTGGKYGYTF; D gene: TRBD1; CDR3 length: 16; V gene: TRBV9; clone size: NA; J gene: TRBJ1-2
CDR3 DNA: TGTGCCAGCAGTGAAGTCCCCACAGGCAACTATGGCTACACCTTC; CDR3 protein: CASSEVPTGNYGYTF; D gene: NA; CDR3 length: 15; V gene: TRBV6-1; clone size: few; J gene: TRBJ1-2
CDR3 DNA: TGTGCCAGCCGCGCCCCACCAGGGAACACCGGGGAGCTGTTTTTT; CDR3 protein: CASRAPPGNTGELFF; D gene: NA; CDR3 length: 15; V gene: TRBV7-9; clone size: NA; J gene: TRBJ2-2
CDR3 DNA: TGTGCCAGTAGTACGGACCTTGCTGGGGGTGTAGCTTTCTTT; CDR3 protein: CASSTDLAGGVAFF; D gene: NA; CDR3 length: 14; V gene: TRBV19; clone size: NA; J gene: TRBJ1-1
CDR3 DNA: TGCGCCAGCAGCCAACAGGGACCGCTACTAGGGGAGCAGTACTTC; CDR3 protein: CASSQQGPLLGEQYF; D gene: NA; CDR3 length: 15; V gene: TRBV5-1; clone size: NA; J gene: TRBJ2-7
CDR3 DNA: TGTGCCAGCAGCCAGGGAGCGGAAGGGGTTGGCTACACCTTC; CDR3 protein: CASSQGAEGVGYTF; D gene: NA; CDR3 length: 14; V gene: TRBV3-1/TRBV3-2; clone size: NA; J gene: TRBJ1-2
CDR3 DNA: TGTGCCATCAGTGAGCCATTTCTAGACACAGATACGCAGTATTTT; CDR3 protein: CAISEPFLDTDTQYF; D gene: NA; CDR3 length: 15; V gene: TRBV10-3; clone size: few; J gene: TRBJ2-3